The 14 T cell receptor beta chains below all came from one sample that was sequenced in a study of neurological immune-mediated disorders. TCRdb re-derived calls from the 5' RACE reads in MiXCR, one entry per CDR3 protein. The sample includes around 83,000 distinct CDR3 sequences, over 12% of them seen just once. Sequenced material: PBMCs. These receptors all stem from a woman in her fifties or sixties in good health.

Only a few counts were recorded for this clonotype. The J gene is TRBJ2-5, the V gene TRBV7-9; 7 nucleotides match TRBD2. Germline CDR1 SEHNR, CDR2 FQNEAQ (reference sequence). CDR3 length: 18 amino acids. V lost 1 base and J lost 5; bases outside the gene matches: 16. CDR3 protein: CASSLEVSGGGSLETQYF. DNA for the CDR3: TGTGCCAGCAGCTTAGAAGTGTCGGGTGGCGGGAGTCTTGAGACCCAGTACTTC. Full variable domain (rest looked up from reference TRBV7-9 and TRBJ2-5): DTGVSQNPRHKITKRGQNVTFRCDPISEHNRLYWYRQTLGQGPEFLTYFQNEAQLEKSRLLSDRFSAERPKGSFSTLEIQRTEQGDSAMYLCASSLEVSGGGSLETQYFGPGTRLLVL.

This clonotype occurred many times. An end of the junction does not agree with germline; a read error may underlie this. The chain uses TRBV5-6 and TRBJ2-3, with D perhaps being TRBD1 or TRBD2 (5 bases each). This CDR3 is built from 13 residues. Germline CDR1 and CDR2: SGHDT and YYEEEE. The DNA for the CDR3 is TGTGCCAGCACCTTGGGGACCACAGATACGCAGTATTTT. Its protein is CASTLGTTDTQYF.

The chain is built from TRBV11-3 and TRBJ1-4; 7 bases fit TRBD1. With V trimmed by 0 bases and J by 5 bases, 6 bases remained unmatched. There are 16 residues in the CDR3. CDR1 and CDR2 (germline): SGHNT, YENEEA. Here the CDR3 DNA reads TGTGCCAGCAGCTTAGAGAGGGGGCTACGGAATGAAAAACTGTTTTTT. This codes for CASSLERGLRNEKLFF.

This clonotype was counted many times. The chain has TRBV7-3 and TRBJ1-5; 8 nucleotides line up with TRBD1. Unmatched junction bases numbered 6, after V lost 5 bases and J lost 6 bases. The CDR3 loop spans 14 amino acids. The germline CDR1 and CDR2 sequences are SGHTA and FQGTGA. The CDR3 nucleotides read TGTGCCAGCAGCAGTACTGACAGGGGTCAGCCCCAGCATTTT. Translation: CASSSTDRGQPQHF.

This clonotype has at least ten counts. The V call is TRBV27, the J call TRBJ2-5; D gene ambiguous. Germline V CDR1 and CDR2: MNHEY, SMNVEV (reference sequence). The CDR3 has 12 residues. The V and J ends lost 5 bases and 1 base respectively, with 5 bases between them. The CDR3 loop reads CASSLIQETQYF. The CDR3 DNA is TGTGCCAGCAGTCTTATCCAAGAGACCCAGTACTTC.

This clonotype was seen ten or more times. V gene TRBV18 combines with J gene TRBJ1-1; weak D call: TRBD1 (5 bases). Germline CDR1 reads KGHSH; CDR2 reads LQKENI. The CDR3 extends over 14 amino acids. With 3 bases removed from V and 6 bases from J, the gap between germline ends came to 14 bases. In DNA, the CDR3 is TGTGCCAGCTCACCCATCCAGGGTGACGCTGAAGCTTTCTTT. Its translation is CASSPIQGDAEAFF.

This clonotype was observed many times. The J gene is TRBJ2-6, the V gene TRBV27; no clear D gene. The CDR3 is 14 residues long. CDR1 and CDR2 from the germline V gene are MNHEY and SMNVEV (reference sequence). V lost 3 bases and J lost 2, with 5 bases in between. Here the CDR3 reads CASSFWAGANVLTF. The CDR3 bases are TGTGCCAGCAGTTTCTGGGCTGGGGCCAACGTCCTGACTTTC.

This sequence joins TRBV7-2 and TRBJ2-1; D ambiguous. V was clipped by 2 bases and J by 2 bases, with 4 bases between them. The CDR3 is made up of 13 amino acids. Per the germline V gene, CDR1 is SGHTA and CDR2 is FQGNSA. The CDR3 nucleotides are TGTGCCAGCAGCTTATGGGCCTACAATGAGCAGTTCTTC. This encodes CASSLWAYNEQFF.

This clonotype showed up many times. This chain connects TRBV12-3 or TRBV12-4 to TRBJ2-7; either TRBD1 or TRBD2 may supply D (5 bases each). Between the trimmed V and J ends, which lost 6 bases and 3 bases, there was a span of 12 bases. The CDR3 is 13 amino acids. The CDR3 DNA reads TGTGCCAGCAGACGGGGCTCCTACTACGAGCAGTACTTC. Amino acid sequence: CASRRGSYYEQYF.

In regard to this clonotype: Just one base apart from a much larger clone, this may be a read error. CDR3 protein: CASSSEAVLAGVEGNTGELFF. Here the CDR3 DNA reads TGTGCCAGCAGTTCCGAAGCGGTACTAGCGGGAGTCGAGGGGAACACCGGGGAGCTGTTTTTT. This chain joins TRBV27 and TRBJ2-2; TRBD2 aligns across 11 bases. The CDR3 is made up of 21 amino acids. The germline gives CDR1 MNHEY, CDR2 SMNVEV (reference sequence). Unmatched junction bases numbered 17, after V lost 4 bases and J lost 1 base.

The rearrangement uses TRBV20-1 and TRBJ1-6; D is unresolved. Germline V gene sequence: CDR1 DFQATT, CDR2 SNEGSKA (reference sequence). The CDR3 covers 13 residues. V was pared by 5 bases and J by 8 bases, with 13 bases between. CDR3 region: CSARHPGDSPLHF. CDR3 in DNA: TGCAGTGCTCGACATCCCGGTGATTCACCCCTCCACTTT.

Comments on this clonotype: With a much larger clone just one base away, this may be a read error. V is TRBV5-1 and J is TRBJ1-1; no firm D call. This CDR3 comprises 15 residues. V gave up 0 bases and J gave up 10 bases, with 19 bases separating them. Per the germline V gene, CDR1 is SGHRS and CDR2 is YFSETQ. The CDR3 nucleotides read TGCGCCAGCAGCTTGGACTCTCTAGTGGGTATTCGAGCTTTCTTT. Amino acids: CASSLDSLVGIRAFF.

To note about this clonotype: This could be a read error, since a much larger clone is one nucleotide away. Written as DNA, the CDR3 is TGTGCCAACAGTTTCCCAGGGTCGCACGGGGAGCTGTTTTTT. Protein sequence: CANSFPGSHGELFF. V is TRBV12-3 or TRBV12-4 and J is TRBJ2-2; weak D call: TRBD1 (5 bases). This CDR3 is built from 14 residues.

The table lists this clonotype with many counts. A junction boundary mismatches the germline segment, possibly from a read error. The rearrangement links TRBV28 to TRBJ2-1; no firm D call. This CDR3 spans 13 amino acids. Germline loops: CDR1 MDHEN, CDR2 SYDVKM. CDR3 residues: CVSSLASTGEQFF. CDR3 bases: TGTGTCAGCAGTTTAGCCAGCACTGGTGAGCAGTTCTTC. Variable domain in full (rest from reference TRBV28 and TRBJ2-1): DVKVTQSSRYLVKRTGEKVFLECVQDMDHENMFWYRQDPGLGLRLIYFSYDVKMKEKGDIPEGYSVSREKKERFSLILESASTNQTSMYLCVSSLASTGEQFFGPGTRLTVL.